Shown below are 28 T cell receptor beta chains from a single sample sequenced in a study of OX40 agonist ivuxolimab in advanced cancers. Using immunoSEQ multiplex PCR, the repertoire was profiled, and TCRdb retains in-frame clones only, with some absent. The sample has tens of thousands of clones, 90% seen once. Material: CD4+ or CD8+ T cells sorted from blood, obtained in a trial of the OX40 agonist ivuxolimab. The source is an adult with an advanced solid tumor such as melanoma, head and neck, liver or kidney cancer.

CDR3 DNA: TGTGCCAGCAGTTTAGACAGGGACCACGAGCAGTACTTC. The encoded protein is CASSLDRDHEQYF. This rearrangement joins TRBV28 to TRBJ2-7; 7 nucleotides match TRBD1. V dropped 2 bases and J dropped 5; count of bases not matched to a gene: 3. CDR3 length equals 13 residues. The germline V gene encodes CDR1 MDHEN and CDR2 SYDVKM.

The chain is built from TRBV9 and TRBJ2-1; the D gene is possibly TRBD1 (6 bases). CDR3 length: 12 residues. With 0 bases removed from V and 9 bases from J, the gap between germline ends came to 7 bases. Germline V gene sequence: CDR1 SGDLS, CDR2 YYNGEE. Written as DNA, the CDR3 is TGTGCCAGCAGCGTAGTAGGGGGTGAGCAGTTCTTC. Translated: CASSVVGGEQFF.

This chain joins TRBV27 and TRBJ2-7, with D possibly being TRBD1 or TRBD2 (5 bases each). From germline, CDR1 is MNHEY and CDR2 SMNVEV (reference sequence). The CDR3 consists of 14 residues. The ends were cut back, 1 base at V and 2 bases at J, with 9 bases in the middle. The CDR3, as DNA: TGTGCCAGCAGTTTATATGGGGGTCCCTACGAGCAGTACTTC. Amino acids: CASSLYGGPYEQYF.

V usage is TRBV9 and J usage is TRBJ2-2; 10 bases match TRBD1. From germline, CDR1 is SGDLS and CDR2 YYNGEE. Trimming removed 0 bases from V and 2 bases from J; junction bases left unmatched: 1. CDR3 length: 16 residues. For the CDR3, the DNA is TGTGCCAGCAGCGTAGGGGACAGGGGAAACACCGGGGAGCTGTTTTTT. It encodes CASSVGDRGNTGELFF. The full variable domain, rest sourced from reference TRBV9 and TRBJ2-2, is DSGVTQTPKHLITATGQRVTLRCSPRSGDLSVYWYQQSLDQGLQFLIQYYNGEERAKGNILERFSAQQFPDLHSELNLSSLELGDSALYFCASSVGDRGNTGELFFGEGSRLTVL.

The gene calls are TRBV30 and TRBJ1-3, with 11 bases fitting TRBD1. CDR3 length equals 17 residues. The V gene's germline CDR1 is GTSNPN and CDR2 SVGIG (reference sequence). V gave up 2 bases and J gave up 4 bases; unmatched junction bases: 10. The CDR3 region has the DNA TGTGCCTGGAGTTTGACGGACAGGGGGCCGGGAGGAAACACCATATATTTT. It specifies CAWSLTDRGPGGNTIYF.

This clone was picked up a small number of times. The chain employs TRBV5-1 and TRBJ2-1, with 7 bases identical to TRBD2. This CDR3 is 15 amino acids long. The germline V gene has CDR1 SGHRS and CDR2 YFSETQ. J was trimmed by 4 bases and V by 0 bases; bases with no gene match: 4. The CDR3 region is CASSLEASGYNEQFF. The CDR3 DNA reads as TGCGCCAGCAGCTTGGAGGCTAGCGGATACAATGAGCAGTTCTTC.

This clone showed up just a few times. This chain uses TRBV5-1 with TRBJ1-1; D call uncertain. The CDR3 runs to 14 residues. From germline, CDR1 is SGHRS and CDR2 YFSETQ. Trimming removed 0 bases from V and 5 bases from J, with 11 bases in between. DNA of the CDR3: TGCGCCAGCAGCTTGGCGATTGCAGTAACTGAAGCTTTCTTT. This gives the protein CASSLAIAVTEAFF.

Here the CDR3 reads CASSRHGPGEKLFF. CDR3 bases: TGTGCCAGCAGTCGCCATGGGCCGGGTGAAAAACTGTTTTTT. The chain couples TRBV7-9 to TRBJ1-4; D is ambiguous. The germline CDR1 and CDR2 sequences are SEHNR and FQNEAQ (reference sequence). The V gene lost 6 bases and the J gene lost 7 bases, with 15 bases spanning the gap. CDR3 length: 14 amino acids.

This chain links TRBV18 with TRBJ2-7; 7 bases match TRBD2. V lost 0 bases, J lost 3 bases, and 2 bases stayed unmatched. CDR1 and CDR2 from the germline V gene are KGHSH and LQKENI. The CDR3 runs 14 residues. The CDR3 DNA sequence: TGTGCCAGCTCACCACCGGGACTAATCTACGAGCAGTACTTC. Encoded protein: CASSPPGLIYEQYF.

The chain carries TRBV2 and TRBJ2-2; 7 bases line up with TRBD1. V was pared by 6 bases and J by 2 bases, with 3 bases of the junction left unmatched. Germline values: CDR1 SNHLY, CDR2 FYNNEI. The CDR3 runs to 14 residues. The CDR3 spells CASRDRVNTGELFF. CDR3 coding DNA: TGTGCCAGCAGAGACAGGGTAAACACCGGGGAGCTGTTTTTT.

The V and J genes are TRBV7-2 and TRBJ2-1, with 7 bases aligning to TRBD2. The germline V gene has CDR1 SGHTA and CDR2 FQGNSA. This CDR3 has 15 amino acids. Trimming removed 3 bases from V and 0 bases from J; junction bases left unmatched: 2. The chain's CDR3 is CASSFSGTSYNEQFF. CDR3 bases: TGTGCCAGCAGCTTCAGCGGGACCTCCTACAATGAGCAGTTCTTC.

The V gene is TRBV5-5, the J gene TRBJ1-1, with TRBD1 matching 8 bases. V gave up 0 bases and J gave up 7 bases; unmatched junction bases: 8. This CDR3 is 15 amino acids long. Germline CDR1 reads SGHKS; CDR2 reads YYEKEE (reference sequence). DNA of the CDR3: TGTGCCAGCAGCTTGGCCGGCAGGGGGCAGGGTGAAGCTTTCTTT. Residues: CASSLAGRGQGEAFF. Full variable domain (remainder filled in from reference TRBV5-5 and TRBJ1-1): DAGVTQSPTHLIKTRGQQVTLRCSPISGHKSVSWYQQVLGQGPQFIFQYYEKEERGRGNFPDRFSARQFPNYSSELNVNALLLGDSALYLCASSLAGRGQGEAFFGQGTRLTVV.

DNA for the CDR3: TGCAGCGTTCCCCAAATCGCTGGGCGGGAGGGCGGCACAGATACGCAGTATTTT. Its translation is CSVPQIAGREGGTDTQYF. This rearrangement joins TRBV29-1 to TRBJ2-3; TRBD2 matches 9 bases. Germline CDR1 and CDR2: SQVTM and ANQGSEA. This CDR3 comprises 18 residues. V was pared by 5 bases and J by 1 base, with 16 bases of the junction left unmatched.

The rearrangement links TRBV11-2 to TRBJ1-2; TRBD1 agrees at 9 bases. V lost 4 bases to trimming and J lost 4 bases; unmatched junction nucleotides: 10. This CDR3 has 16 amino acids. In germline, CDR1 is SGHAT, CDR2 FQNNGV. The CDR3 sequence is CASSSGTGTFVYGYTF. The CDR3 DNA reads as TGTGCCAGCAGCTCCGGGACAGGGACTTTCGTCTATGGCTACACCTTC.

CDR3 sequence (DNA): TGTGCCAGCAGCCTCCTTACAGGCCGGGTCTATGGCTACACCTTC. This gives the protein CASSLLTGRVYGYTF. The genes are TRBV5-6 and TRBJ1-2, with a possible D match to TRBD1 (5 bases). V was pared by 4 bases and J by 4 bases, with 17 bases between. Germline-derived CDR1 and CDR2 are SGHDT and YYEEEE. The CDR3 loop spans 15 amino acids.

CDR3 loop: CASSPKTRTKGGEQYF. CDR3 in DNA: TGTGCCAGCAGCCCAAAAACCAGGACCAAAGGGGGCGAGCAGTACTTC. The genes are TRBV11-3 and TRBJ2-7; D might be TRBD1 (6 bases). Germline V gene data show CDR1 as SGHNT and CDR2 as YENEEA. The V gene lost 5 bases and the J gene lost 6 bases, with 23 bases spanning the gap. The CDR3 extends over 16 amino acids.

The chain is built from TRBV7-8 and TRBJ2-1; D perhaps matches TRBD2 (6 bases). The V end lost 1 base, the J end lost 12 bases, and 16 bases lay between the germline ends. The CDR3 spans 14 residues. Germline V gene sequence: CDR1 SGHVS, CDR2 FQNEAQ. The CDR3 DNA reads as TGTGCCAGCAGCTTAGTCCCTCGGGGAGGAGGGCAGTTCTTC. This sequence encodes CASSLVPRGGGQFF.

The chain couples TRBV4-1 to TRBJ2-4; 12 nucleotides align to TRBD1. The CDR3 loop spans 16 amino acids. V lost 1 base, J lost 5 bases, and 3 bases stayed unmatched. Germline loops: CDR1 MGHRA, CDR2 YSYEKL. CDR3 bases: TGCGCCAGCAGCCAAGGCCGGGACAGGGGGCAAAACATTCAGTACTTC. Its protein product is CASSQGRDRGQNIQYF.

V usage is TRBV7-6 and J usage is TRBJ2-7; D uncertain. Trimming took off 4 bases at V and 3 bases at J, with 7 bases between the two ends. This CDR3 is 12 amino acids long. The germline CDR1 and CDR2 sequences are SGHVS and FNYEAQ. CDR3 amino acids: CASSSPSYEQYF. Here the CDR3 DNA reads TGTGCCAGCAGCTCGCCTAGCTACGAGCAGTACTTC.

This chain links TRBV11-3 with TRBJ2-1; no firm D call. The V end was cut by 2 bases, the J end by 15 bases, with 14 bases between. CDR3 length: 12 residues. The germline V gene has CDR1 SGHNT and CDR2 YENEEA. As DNA, the CDR3 is TGTGCCAGCAGCTTATCGGCCCTCCCCGGGTTCTTC. Its protein is CASSLSALPGFF.

The sample holds a few counts of this clone. One end of the junction does not line up with germline, which may come from a read error. This chain links TRBV7-7 with TRBJ2-3; tentative D call: TRBD1 (6 bases). Germline V CDR1 and CDR2: SSHAT, FNYEAQ (reference sequence). The CDR3 runs to 14 residues. The CDR3 nucleotides are TGTGCTAGCAGCACAGGGCCTCACACAGATACGCAGTATTTT. Protein sequence: CASSTGPHTDTQYF.

In this sample, this clone turned up a few times. CDR3 nucleotide sequence: TGTGCCGTCCGAGGAAATGAAAAACTGTTTTTT. It yields the protein CAVRGNEKLFF. The chain couples TRBV28 to TRBJ1-4; no clear D. V shed 11 bases and J shed 5 bases, with 9 bases lying between them. Germline CDR1 is MDHEN and CDR2 is SYDVKM. The CDR3 is 11 residues long.

The rearrangement links TRBV6-5 to TRBJ1-4, with D maybe TRBD1 (5 bases). The V and J ends lost 6 bases and 7 bases respectively, with 12 bases between them. Per germline, CDR1 MNHEY and CDR2 SVGAGI. The CDR3 length is 13 residues. CDR3 sequence: CASSRLTAEKLFF. The CDR3 DNA sequence: TGTGCCAGCAGCCGCCTGACAGCTGAAAAACTGTTTTTT.

The V call is TRBV7-6, the J call TRBJ2-7, with 8 bases that match TRBD1. Germline V gene lookup returns CDR1 SGHVS and CDR2 FNYEAQ. The CDR3 sequence is 17 residues long. J gave up 3 bases and V 3 bases, and 13 bases lay outside the gene matches. The CDR3: CASSLDTGTGRIYEQYF. Written as DNA, the CDR3 is TGTGCCAGCAGCTTGGACACCGGGACAGGACGCATCTACGAGCAGTACTTC.

In nucleotides, the CDR3 is TGCGCCAGCAGCTTGGAAGGGCGGGTGAACACTGAAGCTTTCTTT. It codes for CASSLEGRVNTEAFF. The chain couples TRBV5-1 to TRBJ1-1; D remains ambiguous. The length of the CDR3 is 15 residues. The ends were cut back, 0 bases at V and 0 bases at J, with 9 bases in the middle. CDR1 is SGHRS and CDR2 is YFSETQ in the germline V gene.

This chain joins TRBV5-1 and TRBJ1-2, with D possibly TRBD1 on 5 matching bases. CDR1 is SGHRS and CDR2 is YFSETQ in the germline V gene. The ends were cut back, 2 bases at V and 0 bases at J, with 11 bases in the middle. CDR3 size: 15 residues. CDR3 amino acids: CASSFRQLTNYGYTF. The CDR3 nucleotides read TGCGCCAGCAGCTTCCGACAGCTTACTAACTATGGCTACACCTTC.

This chain uses TRBV19 with TRBJ2-7, with 9 bases lining up with TRBD2. The CDR3 spans 14 residues. Germline V lookup: CDR1 LNHDA, CDR2 SQIVND (reference sequence). V lost 4 bases to trimming and J lost 0 bases; unmatched junction nucleotides: 1. The CDR3 nucleotides are TGTGCCAGTAGTACTAGCGGGGTCTCCTACGAGCAGTACTTC. Its protein product is CASSTSGVSYEQYF. Full variable domain (outside the CDR3, taken from reference TRBV19 and TRBJ2-7): DGGITQSPKYLFRKEGQNVTLSCEQNLNHDAMYWYRQDPGQGLRLIYYSQIVNDFQKGDIAEGYSVSREKKESFPLTVTSAQKNPTAFYLCASSTSGVSYEQYFGPGTRLTVT.

The rearrangement links TRBV7-8 to TRBJ2-4, with D perhaps TRBD1 (5 bases). Trimming stripped 1 base from V and 0 bases from J, with 10 bases between. The CDR3 is made up of 16 amino acids. The V gene's germline CDR1 is SGHVS and CDR2 FQNEAQ. The CDR3 sequence: CASSLGQLLAKNIQYF. The CDR3 nucleotides are TGTGCCAGCAGCTTAGGACAGCTCCTAGCCAAAAACATTCAGTACTTC.